A selection of T cell receptor beta chains follows, all from one sample in a study of shared clonotypes between healthy human individuals. Sequenced by immunoSEQ multiplex PCR; TCRdb stores in-frame clones only, minus some. Among about 2.1 million clones listed, around 93% were seen once. Sequencing was performed on naive CD8+ T cells from PBMCs. The receptors come from a man aged 18 to 30 in good health. Some clones in this sample may be carry-over from other donors' samples. The CDR3 runs from the conserved cysteine through the conserved F or W. The D gene is left open where the match is weak. Expanded clones are given a class, and other clones once, few, many or no size at all.

CDR3 DNA: TGTGCCAGCACCATAGGACAGGGAAACACTGAAGCTTTCTTT; CDR3 protein: CASTIGQGNTEAFF; J gene: TRBJ1-1; CDR3 length: 14; clone size: .; V gene: TRBV25-1; D gene: TRBD1
CDR3 DNA: TGTGCCATCAGTGGGGGAGGCGAGCAGTACTTC; CDR3 protein: CAISGGGEQYF; J gene: TRBJ2-7; CDR3 length: 11; clone size: .; V gene: TRBV10-3; D gene: .
CDR3 DNA: TGCAGCGTTGACTCCACAGCCTCTGGCTACACCTTC; CDR3 protein: CSVDSTASGYTF; J gene: TRBJ1-2; CDR3 length: 12; clone size: .; V gene: TRBV29-1; D gene: .
CDR3 DNA: TGTGCCAGCACCTCAGGGACCTACGAGCAGTACTTC; CDR3 protein: CASTSGTYEQYF; J gene: TRBJ2-7; CDR3 length: 12; clone size: once; V gene: TRBV6-1; D gene: .
CDR3 DNA: TGTGCCAGCAGCTTGGGCGTAGCGGGAGTTACCGGGGAGCTGTTTTTT; CDR3 protein: CASSLGVAGVTGELFF; J gene: TRBJ2-2; CDR3 length: 16; clone size: once; V gene: TRBV5-4; D gene: TRBD2
CDR3 DNA: TGTGCTAGTGGTTTAGCAGGGACCTACGAGCAGTACTTC; CDR3 protein: CASGLAGTYEQYF; J gene: TRBJ2-7; CDR3 length: 13; clone size: .; V gene: TRBV12-5; D gene: .
CDR3 DNA: TGTGCCAGCAGCTCCGATCGGTTGGGCAATCAGCCCCAGCATTTT; CDR3 protein: CASSSDRLGNQPQHF; J gene: TRBJ1-5; CDR3 length: 15; clone size: .; V gene: TRBV7-9; D gene: .
CDR3 DNA: TGTGCCAGCAGCTTAGATCGGAATCAGCCCCAGCATTTT; CDR3 protein: CASSLDRNQPQHF; J gene: TRBJ1-5; CDR3 length: 13; clone size: few; V gene: TRBV7-9; D gene: .
CDR3 DNA: TGTGCCAGCAGTTTGAGGGGAAGTCAGCCCCAGCATTTT; CDR3 protein: CASSLRGSQPQHF; J gene: TRBJ1-5; CDR3 length: 13; clone size: .; V gene: TRBV27; D gene: .
CDR3 DNA: TGCGCCAGCACCAACGGACAGCTAAACACTGAAGCTTTCTTT; CDR3 protein: CASTNGQLNTEAFF; J gene: TRBJ1-1; CDR3 length: 14; clone size: .; V gene: TRBV4-3; D gene: .
CDR3 DNA: TGTGCCAGCAGCCAGAACCGACATCAGCCCCAGCATTTT; CDR3 protein: CASSQNRHQPQHF; J gene: TRBJ1-5; CDR3 length: 13; clone size: .; V gene: TRBV6-5; D gene: .
CDR3 DNA: TGTGCCAGCAGCTTAACTCTCGGGGAGGGGGACGAGCAGTACTTC; CDR3 protein: CASSLTLGEGDEQYF; J gene: TRBJ2-7; CDR3 length: 15; clone size: .; V gene: TRBV7-9; D gene: .
CDR3 DNA: TGTGCCAGCAGCTTAGCGAGGTCAGCGGGCTTCCACGAGCAGTACTTC; CDR3 protein: CASSLARSAGFHEQYF; J gene: TRBJ2-7; CDR3 length: 16; clone size: .; V gene: TRBV7-8; D gene: .
CDR3 DNA: TGTGCCAGCGAACCGACTAGCGGTTACACCGGGGAGCTGTTTTTT; CDR3 protein: CASEPTSGYTGELFF; J gene: TRBJ2-2; CDR3 length: 15; clone size: .; V gene: TRBV28; D gene: TRBD2
CDR3 DNA: TGTGCCAGCAGCTTAGCGCGTGGGGGGGATTCGGCCAAAAACATTCAGTACTTC; CDR3 protein: CASSLARGGDSAKNIQYF; J gene: TRBJ2-4; CDR3 length: 18; clone size: .; V gene: TRBV7-6; D gene: TRBD2
CDR3 DNA: TGTGCCAGCAGCGTAGCGAGGTATCTGCCAGATACGCAGTATTTT; CDR3 protein: CASSVARYLPDTQYF; J gene: TRBJ2-3; CDR3 length: 15; clone size: .; V gene: TRBV9; D gene: .
CDR3 DNA: TGCGCCAGCAGCTTATGGACTAGCGGGAGGGCCGGTCTTAACATTCAGTACTTC; CDR3 protein: CASSLWTSGRAGLNIQYF; J gene: TRBJ2-4; CDR3 length: 18; clone size: .; V gene: TRBV5-1; D gene: TRBD2
CDR3 DNA: TGTGCCAGCAGCGACTCTAGCGGGAGTGGACGGGGGCAGTTCTTC; CDR3 protein: CASSDSSGSGRGQFF; J gene: TRBJ2-1; CDR3 length: 15; clone size: .; V gene: TRBV7-3; D gene: TRBD2
CDR3 DNA: TGCGCCAGCAGCTTAGGACTAGCGAGCCATGAGCAGTTCTTC; CDR3 protein: CASSLGLASHEQFF; J gene: TRBJ2-1; CDR3 length: 14; clone size: .; V gene: TRBV5-1; D gene: TRBD2
CDR3 DNA: TGCAGCGTCCTCGGGACAGGGGTGGCCAATGAGCAGTTCTTC; CDR3 protein: CSVLGTGVANEQFF; J gene: TRBJ2-1; CDR3 length: 14; clone size: .; V gene: TRBV29-1; D gene: TRBD1
CDR3 DNA: TGTGCCAGCAGTTCACTAGGGGCTCATCCAGGGGGAGTCGGCTATGGCTACACCTTC; CDR3 protein: CASSSLGAHPGGVGYGYTF; J gene: TRBJ1-2; CDR3 length: 19; clone size: .; V gene: TRBV27; D gene: TRBD1
CDR3 DNA: TGTGCCAGCTCACCGAACAGCGATAACTATGGCTACACCTTC; CDR3 protein: CASSPNSDNYGYTF; J gene: TRBJ1-2; CDR3 length: 14; clone size: .; V gene: TRBV18; D gene: .
CDR3 DNA: TGTGCCAGCAGCTGGCTTACAGGGCATGGGGCCAACGTCCTGACTTTC; CDR3 protein: CASSWLTGHGANVLTF; J gene: TRBJ2-6; CDR3 length: 16; clone size: .; V gene: TRBV5-6; D gene: .
CDR3 DNA: TGTGCCAGCAGCGTATACGGGGATCCTGGAAACACCATATATTTT; CDR3 protein: CASSVYGDPGNTIYF; J gene: TRBJ1-3; CDR3 length: 15; clone size: .; V gene: TRBV9; D gene: .
CDR3 DNA: TGTGCCAGCAGTTGGGACAGGGCCATTAATCAGCCCCAGCATTTT; CDR3 protein: CASSWDRAINQPQHF; J gene: TRBJ1-5; CDR3 length: 15; clone size: .; V gene: TRBV6-6; D gene: TRBD1
CDR3 DNA: TGTGCCAGCAGCTCCAGACGGGACAATCAGCCCCAGCATTTT; CDR3 protein: CASSSRRDNQPQHF; J gene: TRBJ1-5; CDR3 length: 14; clone size: few; V gene: TRBV5-6; D gene: .
CDR3 DNA: TGTGCCAGCAGTACAGGGGGCGTGAACTATGGCTACACCTTC; CDR3 protein: CASSTGGVNYGYTF; J gene: TRBJ1-2; CDR3 length: 14; clone size: once; V gene: TRBV27; D gene: TRBD1
CDR3 DNA: TGTGCCATCAGGGCAGGGGCTGGCTACACCTTC; CDR3 protein: CAIRAGAGYTF; J gene: TRBJ1-2; CDR3 length: 11; clone size: .; V gene: TRBV10-3; D gene: .
CDR3 DNA: TGTGCCAGCAGTTTAATGACGGCTTACGAGCAGTACTTC; CDR3 protein: CASSLMTAYEQYF; J gene: TRBJ2-7; CDR3 length: 13; clone size: .; V gene: TRBV28; D gene: .
CDR3 DNA: TGCGCCAGCAGTGGCCCCGGTGGGAGTCAGCCCCAGCATTTT; CDR3 protein: CASSGPGGSQPQHF; J gene: TRBJ1-5; CDR3 length: 14; clone size: .; V gene: TRBV10-1; D gene: .
CDR3 DNA: TGTGCCAGTAGTCAGGGATTTGACAATCAGCCCCAGCATTTT; CDR3 protein: CASSQGFDNQPQHF; J gene: TRBJ1-5; CDR3 length: 14; clone size: few; V gene: TRBV19; D gene: .
CDR3 DNA: TGTGCCAGCAGCGACTCGACAGGGTGGGTCGAGGAGACCCAGTACTTC; CDR3 protein: CASSDSTGWVEETQYF; J gene: TRBJ2-5; CDR3 length: 16; clone size: .; V gene: TRBV7-9; D gene: TRBD1
CDR3 DNA: TGCGCCAGCAGCCAAGATGATCGGGGCGGAAACACTGAAGCTTTCTTT; CDR3 protein: CASSQDDRGGNTEAFF; J gene: TRBJ1-1; CDR3 length: 16; clone size: .; V gene: TRBV4-1; D gene: .